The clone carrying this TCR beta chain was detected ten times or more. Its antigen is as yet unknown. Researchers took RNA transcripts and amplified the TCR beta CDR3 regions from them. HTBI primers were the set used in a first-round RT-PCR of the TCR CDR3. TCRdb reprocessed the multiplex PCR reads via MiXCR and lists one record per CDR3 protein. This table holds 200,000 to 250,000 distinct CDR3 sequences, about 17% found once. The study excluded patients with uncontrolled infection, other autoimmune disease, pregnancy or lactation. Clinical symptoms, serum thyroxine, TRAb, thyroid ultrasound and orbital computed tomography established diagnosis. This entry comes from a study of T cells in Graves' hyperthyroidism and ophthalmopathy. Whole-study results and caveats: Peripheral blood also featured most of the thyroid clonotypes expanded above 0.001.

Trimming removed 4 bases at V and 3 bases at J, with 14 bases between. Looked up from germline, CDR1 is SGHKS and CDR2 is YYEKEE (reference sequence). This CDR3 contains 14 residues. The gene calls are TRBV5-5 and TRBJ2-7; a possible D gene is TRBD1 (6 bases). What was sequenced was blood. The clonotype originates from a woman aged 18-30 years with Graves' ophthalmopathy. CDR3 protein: CASSRPGGHYEQYF. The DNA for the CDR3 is TGTGCCAGCAGCAGACCTGGGGGCCACTACGAGCAGTACTTC.